The 4 T cell receptor beta chains below were found in one sample sequenced in a study of shared clonotypes between healthy human individuals. Produced via immunoSEQ multiplex PCR; TCRdb's table is partial and in-frame only. The profile shows about 2.4 million clones, 93% of them singletons. The sample comprised naive CD4+ T cells from PBMCs. Described subset: CD45RA+ positively selected. The receptors derive from a man younger than 35 in good health. Some clones in this sample may be carry-over from other donors' samples.

This chain connects TRBV27 to TRBJ1-5; TRBD1 matches 8 bases. The CDR3 consists of 14 residues. The V and J ends lost 5 bases and 5 bases, in that order; junction bases with no gene match: 5. Germline CDR1 and CDR2: MNHEY and SMNVEV (reference sequence). CDR3 bases: TGTGCCAGCAGTGAACAGGGGGTGCATCAGCCCCAGCATTTT. This codes for CASSEQGVHQPQHF.

This CDR3 is CASKDGNQPQHF. The DNA of the CDR3 is TGTGCCAGTAAGGACGGCAATCAGCCCCAGCATTTT. The genes are TRBV19 and TRBJ1-5; D remains unclear. Trimming shortened V by 7 bases and J by 2 bases, and 6 bases separated the two germline ends. CDR3 length: 12 residues. Germline V gene lookup returns CDR1 LNHDA and CDR2 SQIVND (reference sequence).

This clone appeared a single time. J is TRBJ1-2 and V is TRBV28; D ambiguous. V was shortened by 1 base and J by 5 bases, with 11 bases between the two germline ends. The CDR3 loop spans 14 amino acids. Germline values: CDR1 MDHEN, CDR2 SYDVKM. The CDR3 sequence: CASSLSGSLYGYTF. CDR3 coding DNA: TGTGCCAGCAGTTTATCGGGAAGTTTGTATGGCTACACCTTC.

The gene calls are TRBV10-3 and TRBJ2-1, with 8 bases fitting TRBD1. With V trimmed by 8 bases and J by 4 bases, 13 bases remained unmatched. Germline assignment: CDR1 ENHRY and CDR2 SYGVKD. The length of the CDR3 is 16 residues. The CDR3 is CAIGPESGTGYNEQFF. CDR3 nucleotides: TGTGCCATCGGGCCGGAGAGTGGGACAGGTTACAATGAGCAGTTCTTC.